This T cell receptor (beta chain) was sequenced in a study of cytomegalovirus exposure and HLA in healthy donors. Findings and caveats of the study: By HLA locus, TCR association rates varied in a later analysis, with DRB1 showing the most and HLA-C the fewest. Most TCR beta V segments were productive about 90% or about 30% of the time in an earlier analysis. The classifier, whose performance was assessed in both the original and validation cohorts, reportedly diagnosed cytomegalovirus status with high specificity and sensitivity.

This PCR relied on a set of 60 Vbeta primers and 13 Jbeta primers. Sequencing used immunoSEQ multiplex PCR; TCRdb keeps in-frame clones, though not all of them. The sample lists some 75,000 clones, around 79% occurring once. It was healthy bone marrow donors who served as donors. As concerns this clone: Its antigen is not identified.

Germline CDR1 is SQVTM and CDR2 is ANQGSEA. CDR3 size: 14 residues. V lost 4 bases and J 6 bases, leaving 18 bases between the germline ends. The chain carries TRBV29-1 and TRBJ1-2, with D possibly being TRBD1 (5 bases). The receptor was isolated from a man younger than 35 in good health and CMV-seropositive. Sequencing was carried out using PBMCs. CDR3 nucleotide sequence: TGCAGCGTTGTTGCGCAGGGAGGAGGGGATGGCTACACCTTC. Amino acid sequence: CSVVAQGGGDGYTF. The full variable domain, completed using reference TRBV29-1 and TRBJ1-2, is SAVISQKPSRDICQRGTSLTIQCQVDSQVTMMFWYRQQPGQSLTLIATANQGSEATYESGFVIDKFPISRPNLTFSTLTVSNMSPEDSSIYLCSVVAQGGGDGYTFGSGTRLTVV.